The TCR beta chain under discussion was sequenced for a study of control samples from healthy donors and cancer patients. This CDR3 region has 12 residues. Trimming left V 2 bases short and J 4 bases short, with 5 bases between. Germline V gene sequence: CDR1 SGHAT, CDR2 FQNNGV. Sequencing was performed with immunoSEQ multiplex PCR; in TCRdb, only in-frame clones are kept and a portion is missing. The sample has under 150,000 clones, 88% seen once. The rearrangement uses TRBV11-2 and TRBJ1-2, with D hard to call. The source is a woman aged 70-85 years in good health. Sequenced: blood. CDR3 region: CASSLNRYGYTF. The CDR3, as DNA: TGTGCCAGCAGCTTAAATCGCTATGGCTACACCTTC.